The 21 T cell receptor beta chains presented below share a single source sample, sequenced in a study of blood T cell repertoires in COVID-19. Clones were sequenced by immunoSEQ multiplex PCR, and TCRdb holds only the in-frame ones, with some missing. The repertoire has about 22,000 clones, 80% to 90% of them found once; the top ten carry 25% to 30%. Sequencing used peripheral blood. These receptors all come from a human donor with active COVID-19. The donor label of this sample is uncertain.

The V and J genes are TRBV9 and TRBJ2-3; 11 bases agree with TRBD2. The germline gives CDR1 SGDLS, CDR2 YYNGEE. The V and J ends lost 0 bases and 3 bases, in that order; junction bases with no gene match: 0. CDR3 length equals 15 residues. CDR3 in amino acids: CASSVGTSGTDTQYF. DNA of the CDR3: TGTGCCAGCAGCGTAGGGACTAGCGGGACAGATACGCAGTATTTT.

The J gene is TRBJ2-3, the V gene TRBV7-2; a possible D gene is TRBD1 (6 bases). Germline V lookup: CDR1 SGHTA, CDR2 FQGNSA. Trimming shortened V by 0 bases and J by 3 bases, and 19 bases separated the two germline ends. The CDR3 sequence is 18 residues long. CDR3 DNA sequence: TGTGCCAGCAGCTTAGCGCTAGTGGGACACGGACGAACAGATACGCAGTATTTT. Translated, it gives CASSLALVGHGRTDTQYF.

The rearrangement joins TRBV7-2 to TRBJ2-2; 8 nucleotides match TRBD2. The germline V gene has CDR1 SGHTA and CDR2 FQGNSA. CDR3 size: 14 residues. Losses at the gene ends were 6 bases for V and 0 bases for J; bases not matched to a gene: 0. The CDR3 is CASRGLANTGELFF. The CDR3 DNA is TGTGCCAGCAGGGGACTAGCGAACACCGGGGAGCTGTTTTTT.

J is TRBJ2-7 and V is TRBV7-6; TRBD2 matches at 7 bases. CDR1 and CDR2 from the germline V gene are SGHVS and FNYEAQ. The trim removed 5 bases at V and 2 bases at J, leaving 15 bases unmatched. This CDR3 region has 17 residues. The CDR3 DNA is TGTGCCAGCAGCCCCACCGCCCACCGGGCGGGGGCCTACGAGCAGTACTTC. This translates into CASSPTAHRAGAYEQYF.

The rearrangement joins TRBV21-1 to TRBJ1-2. TRBV21-1 is a documented pseudogene. This CDR3 contains 16 residues. The CDR3 DNA sequence: TGTGCCAGCATTTATACCTGGCGCCGACTCGACTATGGCTACACCTTC. Translated: CASIYTWRRLDYGYTF.

The chain uses TRBV18 and TRBJ2-3; D is possibly TRBD2 (5 bases). CDR3 size: 14 residues. Germline V gene data show CDR1 as KGHSH and CDR2 as LQKENI. V dropped 5 bases and J dropped 1 base, with 10 bases sitting between them. The CDR3 region has the DNA TGTGCCAGCTCAAAGGTTAGCGGCACAGATACGCAGTATTTT. This encodes CASSKVSGTDTQYF. Variable domain in full (rest from reference TRBV18 and TRBJ2-3): NAGVMQNPRHLVRRRGQEARLRCSPMKGHSHVYWYRQLPEEGLKFMVYLQKENIIDESGMPKERFSAEFPKEGPSILRIQQVVRGDSAAYFCASSKVSGTDTQYFGPGTRLTVL.

This clone occurred a few times. The chain links TRBV27 to TRBJ1-3, with TRBD1 matching 9 bases. The V and J ends lost 5 bases and 8 bases, in that order; junction bases with no gene match: 7. The CDR3 runs to 14 residues. Per germline, CDR1 MNHEY and CDR2 SMNVEV (reference sequence). CDR3 loop: CASSRGTGLDTIYF. The DNA of the CDR3 is TGTGCCAGCAGTAGAGGGACAGGGTTGGACACCATATATTTT.

The gene calls are TRBV25-1 and TRBJ1-5, with 8 bases that match TRBD1. Germline trimming cut 6 bases from V and 7 bases from J; bases unmatched to any gene: 8. Germline lookup yields CDR1 MGHDK and CDR2 SYGVNS. The CDR3 has 14 amino acids. The CDR3 DNA sequence: TGTGCCAGCAGCGAAAAAGACAGGGGACAGCCCCAGCATTTT. Its translation: CASSEKDRGQPQHF.

This clone showed up just a few times. This chain joins TRBV4-1 and TRBJ2-2, with D perhaps TRBD1 (5 bases). V was clipped by 2 bases and J by 9 bases, with 19 bases between them. CDR1 MGHRA and CDR2 YSYEKL come from the germline V gene. The CDR3 is made up of 16 amino acids. The CDR3 DNA follows: TGCGCCAGCAGCCAAACCAAAGGGGAACGCGGCAGGGAGCTGTTTTTT. Its protein product is CASSQTKGERGRELFF.

This clone occurred once. The chain couples TRBV6-5 to TRBJ1-1; unclear D gene. V lost 2 bases and J 1 base, leaving 14 bases between the germline ends. Per the germline V gene, CDR1 is MNHEY and CDR2 is SVGAGI. The CDR3 is 16 amino acids. The CDR3 protein is CASSYPDTTPNTEAFF. CDR3 DNA sequence: TGTGCCAGCAGTTACCCTGACACCACTCCGAACACTGAAGCTTTCTTT.

The genes are TRBV9 and TRBJ1-5; 8 bases are shared with TRBD1. The CDR3 is 14 amino acids. Germline CDR1 is SGDLS and CDR2 is YYNGEE. The J segment lost 4 bases and the V segment lost 0 bases, leaving 0 bases of the junction unmatched. CDR3: CASSVGQGNQPQHF. The CDR3 nucleotides are TGTGCCAGCAGCGTAGGACAGGGGAATCAGCCCCAGCATTTT.

V is TRBV25-1 and J is TRBJ2-2, with TRBD2 as a possible D gene (5 bases). V was shortened by 4 bases and J by 5 bases, with 11 bases between the two germline ends. The CDR3 contains 14 residues. Germline CDR1 MGHDK, CDR2 SYGVNS. The CDR3 DNA follows: TGTGCCAGCAGTGGAGGGAGAACGACCGGGGAGCTGTTTTTT. As protein: CASSGGRTTGELFF. Complete variable domain (other parts from reference TRBV25-1 and TRBJ2-2): EADIYQTPRYLVIGTGKKITLECSQTMGHDKMYWYQQDPGMELHLIHYSYGVNSTEKGDLSSESTVSRIRTEHFPLTLESARPSHTSQYLCASSGGRTTGELFFGEGSRLTVL.

The rearrangement joins TRBV7-2 to TRBJ2-7; TRBD2 agrees at 7 bases. The CDR3 extends over 15 amino acids. Germline trimming cut 2 bases from V and 1 base from J; bases unmatched to any gene: 5. Germline-derived CDR1 and CDR2 are SGHTA and FQGNSA. The CDR3 sequence is CASSLSLAVSYEQYF. CDR3 DNA: TGTGCCAGCAGCTTATCCCTAGCGGTTTCCTACGAGCAGTACTTC.

This chain joins TRBV2 and TRBJ1-2; D is ambiguous. The CDR3 is made up of 13 amino acids. With 6 bases removed from V and 3 bases from J, the gap between germline ends came to 11 bases. Germline-derived CDR1 and CDR2 are SNHLY and FYNNEI. This chain's CDR3 is CASRRPLYYGYTF. CDR3 DNA sequence: TGTGCCAGCAGGCGGCCGCTGTACTATGGCTACACCTTC.

The chain combines TRBV7-3 with TRBJ1-1; D may be TRBD1 (5 bases). The ends were cut back, 2 bases at V and 1 base at J, with 14 bases in the middle. Germline V CDR1 and CDR2: SGHTA, FQGTGA. CDR3 length: 16 amino acids. The DNA for the CDR3 is TGTGCCAGCAGCTTACTTGGGGGGGTAGCGAACACTGAAGCTTTCTTT. Protein product: CASSLLGGVANTEAFF.

V is TRBV19 and J is TRBJ1-2; TRBD1 matches 10 bases. The V and J ends lost 6 bases and 6 bases, in that order; junction bases with no gene match: 4. The length of the CDR3 is 13 residues. Germline lookup yields CDR1 LNHDA and CDR2 SQIVND (reference sequence). The CDR3 here is CASSWGTGDGYTF. In DNA form, the CDR3 reads TGTGCCAGTAGCTGGGGGACAGGGGATGGCTACACCTTC.

This sequence joins TRBV4-2 and TRBJ2-5; 10 nucleotides line up with TRBD2. With V trimmed by 0 bases and J by 3 bases, 4 bases remained unmatched. The CDR3 runs 16 residues. Germline V CDR1 and CDR2: LGHNA, YNFKEQ. CDR3 sequence reads: CASSQDRSGGEETQYF. Here the CDR3 DNA reads TGTGCCAGCAGCCAAGATCGAAGCGGGGGGGAAGAGACCCAGTACTTC.

CDR3 region: CASSLVGGGTDTQYF. DNA of the CDR3: TGTGCCAGCAGCTTGGTAGGGGGAGGGACAGATACGCAGTATTTT. The V and J genes are TRBV11-3 and TRBJ2-3; TRBD2 might be the D (7 bases). CDR1 is SGHNT, CDR2 YENEEA, per germline. V was clipped by 3 bases and J by 3 bases, with 13 bases between them. CDR3 length: 15 amino acids.

The chain couples TRBV19 to TRBJ2-7; 7 bases match TRBD1. Trimming removed 4 bases from V and 3 bases from J; junction bases left unmatched: 12. Germline-derived CDR1 and CDR2 are LNHDA and SQIVND (reference sequence). The CDR3 length is 16 residues. CDR3 sequence reads: CASSTAQGSVIYEQYF. The CDR3 region has the DNA TGTGCCAGTAGTACCGCACAGGGGTCGGTAATCTACGAGCAGTACTTC.

This chain uses TRBV4-2 with TRBJ1-3, with D possibly being TRBD1 (6 bases). Per the germline V gene, CDR1 is LGHNA and CDR2 is YNFKEQ. Trimming left V 3 bases short and J 0 bases short, with 9 bases between. This CDR3 has 15 residues. The CDR3 sequence is CASSQDSISGNTIYF. The CDR3 DNA reads as TGTGCCAGCAGCCAGGACAGTATCTCTGGAAACACCATATATTTT.

This chain joins TRBV27 and TRBJ1-3; TRBD1 is a possible D gene (6 bases). Germline CDR1 and CDR2: MNHEY and SMNVEV (reference sequence). The CDR3 length is 15 residues. Trimming took 6 bases from V and 2 from J, leaving 14 bases between them. The CDR3 bases are TGTGCCAGCAGAGGGGAGGGGGGGCCTGGAAACACCATATATTTT. As protein: CASRGEGGPGNTIYF.